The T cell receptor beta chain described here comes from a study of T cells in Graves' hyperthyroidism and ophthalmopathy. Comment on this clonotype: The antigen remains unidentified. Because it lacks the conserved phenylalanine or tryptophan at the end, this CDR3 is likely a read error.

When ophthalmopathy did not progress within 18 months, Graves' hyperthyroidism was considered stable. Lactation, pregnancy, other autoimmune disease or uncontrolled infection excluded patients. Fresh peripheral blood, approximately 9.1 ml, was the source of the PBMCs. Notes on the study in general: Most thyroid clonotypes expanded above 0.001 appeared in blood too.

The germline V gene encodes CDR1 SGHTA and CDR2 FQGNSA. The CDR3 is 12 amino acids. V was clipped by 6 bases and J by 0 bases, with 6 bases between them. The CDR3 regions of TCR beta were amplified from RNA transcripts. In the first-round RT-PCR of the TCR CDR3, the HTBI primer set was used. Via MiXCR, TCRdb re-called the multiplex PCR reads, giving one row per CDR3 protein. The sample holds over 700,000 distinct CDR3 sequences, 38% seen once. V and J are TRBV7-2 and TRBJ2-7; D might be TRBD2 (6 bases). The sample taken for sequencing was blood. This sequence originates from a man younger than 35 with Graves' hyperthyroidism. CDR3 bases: TGTGCCAGCAGGGGGGGCTCCTACGAGCAGTACTTG. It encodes CASRGGSYEQYL.